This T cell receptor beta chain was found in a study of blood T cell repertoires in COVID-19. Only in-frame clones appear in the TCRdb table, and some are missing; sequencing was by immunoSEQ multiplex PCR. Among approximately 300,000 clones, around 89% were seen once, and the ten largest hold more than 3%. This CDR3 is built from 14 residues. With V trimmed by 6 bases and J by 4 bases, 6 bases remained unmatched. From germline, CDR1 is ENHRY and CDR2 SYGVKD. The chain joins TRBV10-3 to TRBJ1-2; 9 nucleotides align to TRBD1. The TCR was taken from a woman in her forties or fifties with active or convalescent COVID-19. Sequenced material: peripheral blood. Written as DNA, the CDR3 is TGTGCCATCAGCGCCGAGACAGGGGGCTATGGCTACACCTTC. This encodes CAISAETGGYGYTF.